This T cell receptor beta chain was sequenced during a study of blood T cells in healthy people across ages. Study-wide context: The template switching approach captured approximately one barcoded beta molecule for every two T cells. Study-wide results and limits: Higher diversity, along with more naive CD4+ cells, distinguished long-lived donors from aged donors.

Through a sample-barcoded 5' primer and a J-beta primer mix, a second PCR was run for 7 to 11 cycles. Researchers report that a template-switch adaptor with 12 random nucleotides tagged each cDNA molecule. TCRdb re-called the 5' RACE reads with MiXCR, one entry per CDR3 protein. The table lists hundreds of thousands of distinct CDR3 sequences, under 65% of them singletons. This CDR3 is 12 amino acids long. V was pared by 6 bases and J by 2 bases, with 7 bases between. CDR1 ENHRY and CDR2 SYGVKD come from the germline V gene. Worth noting for this clonotype: Its antigen is not identified.

The specimen sequenced was blood. The receptor was derived from a woman at least 80 years old in good health. The chain uses TRBV10-3 and TRBJ2-5; D is undetermined. Written as DNA, the CDR3 is TGTGCCATCAGACCGGAACAAGAGACCCAGTACTTC. It encodes CAIRPEQETQYF.